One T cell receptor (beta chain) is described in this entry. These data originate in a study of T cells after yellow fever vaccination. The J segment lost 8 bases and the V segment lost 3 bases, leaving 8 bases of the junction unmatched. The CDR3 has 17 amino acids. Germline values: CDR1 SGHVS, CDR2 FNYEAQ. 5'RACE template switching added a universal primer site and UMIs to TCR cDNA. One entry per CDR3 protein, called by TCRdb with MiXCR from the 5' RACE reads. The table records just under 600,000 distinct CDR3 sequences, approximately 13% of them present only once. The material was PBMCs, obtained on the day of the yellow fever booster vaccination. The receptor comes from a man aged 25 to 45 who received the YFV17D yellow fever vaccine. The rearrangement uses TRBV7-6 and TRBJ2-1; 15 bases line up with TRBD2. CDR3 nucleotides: TGTGCCAGCAGCTTCGGGACTAGCGGGAGGATTGAGTATGAGCAGTTCTTC. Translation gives CASSFGTSGRIEYEQFF.